Shown below are 17 T cell receptor beta chains from a single sample sequenced in a study of Ad26.COV2.S vaccination and SARS-CoV-2 variants (dated by TCRdb to the early 2020s). Receptor libraries were prepared by the immunoSEQ multiplex PCR assay. The table comes from immuneACCESS by way of TCRdb, which keeps in-frame sequences with V and J called. Part of the clones is missing from these tables; in studies checked, under half for an unresolved V gene and the rest for unknown reasons. Present in this sample are approximately 410,000 clones, 92% of which were seen just once. The leading ten clones occupy less than 2% of the sample. The sample's treatment or condition label is to be understood as: over 15 received Ad26.COV2.S at low or high dose, single or two shots; roughly 5 received placebo; per-sample allocation not given. For vaccine and placebo recipients, the sequenced repertoires came from samples collected on day 63 after the first injection.

Here the sequenced sample was peripheral blood, taken in a trial of Ad26.COV2.S vaccine versus placebo. These receptors were obtained from a person between 18 and 59 years old who received the Ad26.COV2.S COVID-19 vaccine or a placebo.

A word on this clone: At one end, the junction sequence differs from germline, possibly due to a read error. The chain links TRBV3-1 (or the pseudogene TRBV3-2) to TRBJ2-3; 7 bases match TRBD1. The length of the CDR3 is 17 residues. Looked up from germline, CDR1 is LGHDT and CDR2 is YNNKEL (reference sequence). The CDR3: CASSQAWGQTSTGTQYF. CDR3 sequence (DNA): TGTGCCAGCAGCCAAGCTTGGGGACAGACCTCCACAGGTACGCAGTATTTT.

This chain links TRBV5-6 with TRBJ2-1; 10 bases line up with TRBD2. Germline-derived CDR1 and CDR2 are SGHDT and YYEEEE. This CDR3 is 16 amino acids long. Trimming cost V 0 bases and J 2 bases; bases outside gene matches: 2. The CDR3, as DNA: TGTGCCAGCAGCTTGGGGACTAGCGGCCCCTACAATGAGCAGTTCTTC. Residues: CASSLGTSGPYNEQFF.

For the CDR3, the DNA is TGTGCCAGCAGTCGGACAGGGTACACCGGGGAGCTGTTTTTT. Amino acid sequence: CASSRTGYTGELFF. The chain recombines TRBV3-1 (or the pseudogene TRBV3-2) with TRBJ2-2; 8 bases fit TRBD1. There are 14 residues in the CDR3. The V and J ends lost 6 bases and 3 bases, in that order; junction bases with no gene match: 3. Germline values: CDR1 LGHDT, CDR2 YNNKEL (reference sequence).

This chain uses TRBV12-3 or TRBV12-4 with TRBJ1-5, with D unclear. Trimming pared 4 bases from V and 0 bases from J, leaving 4 bases between. The CDR3 spans 13 residues. Here the CDR3 reads CASSSYSNQPQHF. DNA of the CDR3: TGTGCCAGCAGTTCATATAGCAATCAGCCCCAGCATTTT.

The chain uses TRBV11-2 and TRBJ1-1, with D unresolved. V was clipped by 5 bases and J by 8 bases, with 12 bases between them. The CDR3 contains 12 residues. Germline CDR1 reads SGHAT; CDR2 reads FQNNGV. The CDR3 sequence is CASSQPAREAFF. The CDR3 bases are TGTGCCAGCAGCCAACCAGCTCGAGAAGCTTTCTTT.

This clone was seen once. The chain employs TRBV12-3 or TRBV12-4 and TRBJ2-7; TRBD1 might be the D (5 bases). The V end was cut by 3 bases, the J end by 6 bases, with 12 bases between. The CDR3 runs to 13 residues. The CDR3, as DNA: TGTGCCAGCAGTTTCCTCAGGGTCGGCGAGCAGTACTTC. It encodes CASSFLRVGEQYF.

The chain joins TRBV11-2 to TRBJ2-1; 13 bases match TRBD2. Per germline, CDR1 SGHAT and CDR2 FQNNGV. The junction had 1 base not matched to a gene; V was cut back by 5 bases and J by 0 bases. The CDR3 consists of 16 residues. CDR3 residues: CASSRTSGSSYNEQFF. The DNA for the CDR3 is TGTGCCAGCAGCCGGACTAGCGGGAGCTCCTACAATGAGCAGTTCTTC.

This clone was seen only once. The J gene is TRBJ1-2, the V gene TRBV7-2, with no clear D. Trimming removed 9 bases at V and 4 bases at J, with 18 bases between. This CDR3 is built from 14 residues. Germline-derived CDR1 and CDR2 are SGHTA and FQGNSA. The CDR3 region is CARGRDFPSYGYTF. The DNA for the CDR3 is TGTGCCAGAGGGCGAGACTTCCCCTCCTATGGCTACACCTTC.

The gene calls are TRBV18 and TRBJ1-2; D is possibly TRBD1 (6 bases). The CDR3 runs to 17 residues. The germline V gene has CDR1 KGHSH and CDR2 LQKENI. V shed 0 bases and J shed 4 bases, with 18 bases lying between them. The CDR3 DNA reads TGTGCCAGCTCACCACCTGAATTCGGGGGCGCGGGCTATGGCTACACCTTC. Translating gives CASSPPEFGGAGYGYTF.

This rearrangement joins TRBV7-2 to TRBJ2-3; TRBD2 aligns across 13 bases. The J segment lost 3 bases and the V segment lost 5 bases, leaving 5 bases of the junction unmatched. CDR1 is SGHTA and CDR2 is FQGNSA in the germline V gene. The CDR3 is made up of 16 amino acids. The DNA for the CDR3 is TGTGCCAGCAGCCCAGGACTAGCGGGGGTAACAGATACGCAGTATTTT. Translation gives CASSPGLAGVTDTQYF.

This clone was counted once. The junction differs from germline at one of its ends, possibly a read error. The chain is built from TRBV18 and TRBJ1-3; D might be TRBD1 (6 bases). This CDR3 contains 15 residues. Germline values: CDR1 KGHSH, CDR2 LQKENI. The CDR3 is CASSPRQVSGNTIYF. CDR3 in DNA: TGTGCCAGCTCCCCACGACAGGTATCTGGAAACACCATATATTTT.

The rearrangement joins TRBV11-3 to TRBJ2-7; the match to TRBD2 covers 9 bases. The CDR3 runs 15 residues. The V gene's germline CDR1 is SGHNT and CDR2 YENEEA. The V gene end was trimmed by 1 base and the J gene end by 7 bases; junction bases not matched to a gene: 8. CDR3 region: CASSLAGGGAYEQYF. CDR3 coding DNA: TGTGCCAGCAGCTTAGCTGGCGGGGGGGCATATGAGCAGTACTTC. The full variable domain, rest sourced from reference TRBV11-3 and TRBJ2-7, is EAGVVQSPRYKIIEKKQPVAFWCNPISGHNTLYWYLQNLGQGPELLIRYENEEAVDDSQLPKDRFSAERLKGVDSTLKIQPAELGDSAVYLCASSLAGGGAYEQYFGPGTRLTVT.

The chain is built from TRBV27 and TRBJ1-5, with D hard to call. The CDR3 extends over 13 amino acids. Deletions cut 4 bases from V and 0 bases from J, with 4 bases between. Germline-derived CDR1 and CDR2 are MNHEY and SMNVEV (reference sequence). The CDR3 sequence is CASSYNSNQPQHF. The CDR3 coding sequence is TGTGCCAGCAGTTATAATAGCAATCAGCCCCAGCATTTT.

The chain has TRBV6-5 and TRBJ2-1, with D maybe TRBD1 (6 bases). Trimming pared 6 bases from V and 1 base from J, leaving 13 bases between. Germline CDR1 MNHEY, CDR2 SVGAGI. The CDR3 covers 15 residues. CDR3 region: CASSLQGRSYNEQFF. The CDR3 DNA is TGTGCCAGCAGCCTACAGGGAAGATCCTACAATGAGCAGTTCTTC.

This sequence joins TRBV18 and TRBJ2-7; D unresolved. Germline lookup yields CDR1 KGHSH and CDR2 LQKENI. The CDR3 has 15 amino acids. V was clipped by 1 base and J by 0 bases, with 10 bases between them. CDR3 DNA: TGTGCCAGCTCACCACTCGTGGGGAACTCCTACGAGCAGTACTTC. This translates into CASSPLVGNSYEQYF. Together with reference TRBV18 and TRBJ2-7, the CDR3 gives the full variable domain: NAGVMQNPRHLVRRRGQEARLRCSPMKGHSHVYWYRQLPEEGLKFMVYLQKENIIDESGMPKERFSAEFPKEGPSILRIQQVVRGDSAAYFCASSPLVGNSYEQYFGPGTRLTVT.

The chain is built from TRBV27 and TRBJ1-3; 8 nucleotides agree with TRBD1. CDR1 and CDR2 from the germline V gene are MNHEY and SMNVEV (reference sequence). The J segment lost 3 bases and the V segment lost 3 bases, leaving 1 base of the junction unmatched. There are 14 residues in the CDR3. The CDR3 DNA is TGTGCCAGCAGTTTGGACAGGGTTGGAAACACCATATATTTT. Amino acid sequence: CASSLDRVGNTIYF.

The chain is built from TRBV18 and TRBJ2-1, with D tentatively TRBD1 (6 bases). The germline CDR1 and CDR2 sequences are KGHSH and LQKENI. V lost 9 bases to trimming and J lost 6 bases, with 15 bases between them. There are 13 residues in the CDR3. The CDR3 here is CASLRQEINEQFF. CDR3 sequence (DNA): TGTGCCAGTTTAAGACAGGAGATCAATGAGCAGTTCTTC.